The next 29 T cell receptor beta chains were all read from a single sample in a study of T-cell memory formation after mild COVID-19. MiXCR was run by TCRdb on the 5' RACE reads, yielding one entry per CDR3 protein. Altogether some 120,000 distinct CDR3 sequences are present, about a sixth being singletons, with the ten largest covering 4.5% to 5.5%. The specimen was PBMCs or a T cell subset sorted from them (not recorded which). Every receptor here comes from a man aged 18 to 29 who had mild COVID-19 (a few samples of this study predate the infection). Cell type and time point are not known.

This clonotype showed up just once. The gene calls are TRBV5-1 and TRBJ2-5, with 7 positions matching TRBD1. The CDR3 is made up of 15 amino acids. The V gene's germline CDR1 is SGHRS and CDR2 YFSETQ. V dropped 4 bases and J dropped 5; count of bases not matched to a gene: 11. As DNA, the CDR3 is TGCGCCAGCAGCCCCTCCCCGACAGGGAAGGAGACCCAGTACTTC. It yields the protein CASSPSPTGKETQYF.

This clonotype was detected ten times or more. The chain joins TRBV12-3 or TRBV12-4 to TRBJ2-3; a weak D match, TRBD2 (5 bases). This CDR3 contains 13 residues. Trimming took 3 bases from V and 5 from J, leaving 9 bases between them. The CDR3 protein is CASSLGAVDTQYF. The CDR3 DNA follows: TGTGCCAGCAGTTTGGGAGCGGTAGATACGCAGTATTTT.

This clonotype has a count of ten or more. This chain joins TRBV5-1 and TRBJ2-1; D remains unclear. V was shortened by 5 bases and J by 0 bases, with 9 bases between the two germline ends. Germline CDR1 reads SGHRS; CDR2 reads YFSETQ. The CDR3 loop spans 14 amino acids. CDR3 amino acids: CASSGFSSYNEQFF. The CDR3 DNA is TGCGCCAGCAGTGGGTTTAGCTCCTACAATGAGCAGTTCTTC.

This clonotype was seen only a few times. V usage is TRBV20-1 and J usage is TRBJ1-1; D unclear. V lost 6 bases to trimming and J lost 10 bases, with 27 bases between them. Germline CDR1 is DFQATT and CDR2 is SNEGSKA (reference sequence). The CDR3 length is 15 residues. The CDR3 DNA sequence: TGCAGTGCCGATTCCCTTCGAGGACGGACCCGTAGAGCTTTCTTT. It translates to CSADSLRGRTRRAFF.

Only a few counts were recorded for this clonotype. V is TRBV6-4 and J is TRBJ1-6, with D uncertain. CDR3 length equals 12 residues. The germline CDR1 and CDR2 sequences are MRHNA and SNTAGT. The ends were cut back, 0 bases at V and 15 bases at J, with 9 bases in the middle. In DNA, the CDR3 is TGTGCCAGCAGTGACTCGTCGGTACACCTCCACTTT. Its protein product is CASSDSSVHLHF.

A few counts support this clonotype. The J gene is TRBJ2-5, the V gene TRBV10-2; 7 nucleotides line up with TRBD1. The CDR3 spans 15 residues. V lost 3 bases to trimming and J lost 1 base; unmatched junction nucleotides: 5. CDR1 and CDR2 from the germline V gene are WSHSY and SAAADI. The DNA of the CDR3 is TGCGCCAGCAGTGATTTACAGGGGACCCAAGAGACCCAGTACTTC. It specifies CASSDLQGTQETQYF.

The CDR3 DNA reads TGTGCCAGCAGCTTGTCTGGCGATAGCACAGATACGCAGTATTTT. Residues: CASSLSGDSTDTQYF. V gene TRBV11-3 combines with J gene TRBJ2-3; D not certain. V lost 3 bases and J 0 bases, leaving 10 bases between the germline ends. CDR1 and CDR2 from the germline V gene are SGHNT and YENEEA. The CDR3 consists of 15 residues.

CDR3 DNA sequence: TGCGCCAGCAGCGGGGTGACAGGGAAGGTAGGCTACGAGCAGTACTTC. Protein product: CASSGVTGKVGYEQYF. The chain carries TRBV5-1 and TRBJ2-7; TRBD1 aligns across 7 bases. Germline V lookup: CDR1 SGHRS, CDR2 YFSETQ. The length of the CDR3 is 16 residues. V shed 4 bases and J 3 bases; nucleotides not matched to a gene: 13.

V usage is TRBV6-6 and J usage is TRBJ2-7; D is ambiguous. CDR3 size: 12 residues. Trimming took 6 bases from V and 6 from J, leaving 12 bases between them. Per germline, CDR1 MNHNY and CDR2 SVGAGI (reference sequence). DNA for the CDR3: TGTGCCAGCAGAGCCCCTAGTCGCGAGCAGTACTTC. Encoded protein: CASRAPSREQYF.

A note on this clonotype: This may be a read error, as it is one base from a much larger clone. This is likely a read error, given that the CDR3 carries no conserved phenylalanine or tryptophan at its end. J is TRBJ2-1 and V is TRBV11-2; D ambiguous. Per germline, CDR1 SGHAT and CDR2 FQNNGV. With 3 bases removed from V and 6 bases from J, the gap between germline ends came to 18 bases. CDR3 size: 16 residues. The CDR3 spells CASSFQGPWEGNEQFL. As DNA, the CDR3 is TGTGCCAGCAGCTTCCAAGGACCTTGGGAAGGCAATGAGCAGTTCCTC.

In its sample, this clonotype was seen a few times. The CDR3: CASSPEGSEQYF. The CDR3 DNA is TGTGCCAGCTCACCAGAGGGTTCCGAGCAGTACTTC. The chain combines TRBV18 with TRBJ2-7; TRBD2 might be the D (5 bases). V was cut by 2 bases and J by 6 bases, with 8 bases left in between. Germline CDR1 KGHSH, CDR2 LQKENI. The CDR3 is 12 amino acids.

In DNA form, the CDR3 reads TGTGCCAGCAGTCCTCAGGCAGGGGGCAAGAGAGACGAGCAGTACTTC. Translation: CASSPQAGGKRDEQYF. The chain combines TRBV12-3 or TRBV12-4 with TRBJ2-7; 8 positions agree with TRBD1. V trimming: 5 bases; J trimming: 5 bases; junction bases outside the gene matches: 14. This CDR3 contains 16 residues.

This clonotype was detected only a few times. The chain is built from TRBV3-1 and TRBJ2-7; the D is unclear. Between the trimmed V and J ends, which lost 3 bases and 5 bases, there was a span of 8 bases. The germline V gene has CDR1 LGHDT and CDR2 YNNKEL (reference sequence). The CDR3 runs to 12 residues. The CDR3 protein is CASSHRGHEQYF. CDR3 nucleotide sequence: TGTGCCAGCAGCCACCGAGGTCACGAGCAGTACTTC.

This clonotype is a singleton in its sample. V and J are TRBV7-2 and TRBJ1-5; 7 nucleotides agree with TRBD1. The CDR3 runs 15 residues. The V and J ends lost 1 base and 5 bases, in that order; junction bases with no gene match: 5. CDR1 and CDR2 from the germline V gene are SGHTA and FQGNSA. The CDR3 spells CASSLETGLHQPQHF. The CDR3 region has the DNA TGTGCCAGCAGCTTAGAGACAGGGTTGCATCAGCCCCAGCATTTT. The full variable domain, in which reference TRBV7-2 and TRBJ1-5 provide the parts outside the CDR3, is GAGVSQSPSNKVTEKGKDVELRCDPISGHTALYWYRQSLGQGLEFLIYFQGNSAPDKSGLPSDRFSAERTGGSVSTLTIQRTQQEDSAVYLCASSLETGLHQPQHFGDGTRLSIL.

This clonotype was seen more than once but under ten times. The chain is built from TRBV11-3 and TRBJ2-1, with 11 bases identical to TRBD1. With V trimmed by 5 bases and J by 8 bases, 5 bases remained unmatched. Germline CDR1 and CDR2: SGHNT and YENEEA. CDR3 length: 14 residues. The DNA for the CDR3 is TGTGCCAGCAGCCCCGGGGACAGGGGGTATGAGCAGTTCTTC. Translation: CASSPGDRGYEQFF.

The rearrangement uses TRBV4-3 and TRBJ1-3, with D perhaps matching TRBD1 (5 bases). V shed 0 bases and J shed 3 bases, with 12 bases lying between them. The CDR3 covers 16 residues. CDR1 and CDR2 (germline): LGHNA, YSLEER. CDR3 sequence (DNA): TGCGCCAGCAGCCAAGAGGTCAGGGTCCTTGGAAACACCATATATTTT. This translates into CASSQEVRVLGNTIYF.

The chain has TRBV7-6 and TRBJ2-3; no clear D. V gave up 2 bases and J gave up 0 bases, with 9 bases separating them. CDR1 and CDR2 from the germline V gene are SGHVS and FNYEAQ. The CDR3 extends over 15 amino acids. As DNA, the CDR3 is TGTGCCAGCAGCTTAAACGCGGTTAGCACAGATACGCAGTATTTT. Protein product: CASSLNAVSTDTQYF.

The chain couples TRBV27 to TRBJ2-3; TRBD2 is a possible D gene (5 bases). The V and J ends lost 3 bases and 5 bases respectively, with 9 bases between them. This CDR3 has 13 amino acids. Germline CDR1 reads MNHEY; CDR2 reads SMNVEV (reference sequence). The CDR3 sequence: CASSFGRGDTQYF. The DNA of the CDR3 is TGTGCCAGCAGTTTCGGTCGGGGAGATACGCAGTATTTT.

This clonotype was seen repeatedly, ten times or more. The genes are TRBV12-3 or TRBV12-4 and TRBJ2-5; possible D gene TRBD1, 6 bases. Trimming took off 5 bases at V and 4 bases at J, with 8 bases between the two ends. The CDR3 runs to 12 residues. In DNA form, the CDR3 reads TGTGCCAGCAGTATCAGGGGAGAGACCCAGTACTTC. Its protein is CASSIRGETQYF.

The chain links TRBV6-2 or TRBV6-3 to TRBJ2-1; 7 bases map to TRBD2. The CDR3 covers 17 residues. The germline V gene encodes CDR1 MNHEY and CDR2 SVGEGT. The junction had 6 bases not matched to a gene; V was cut back by 0 bases and J by 1 base. CDR3 in DNA: TGTGCCAGCAGTTACTCTCTGACTAGCACTTCCTACAATGAGCAGTTCTTC. Amino acids: CASSYSLTSTSYNEQFF.

This clonotype was detected ten times or more. The chain carries TRBV20-1 and TRBJ2-7; 8 nucleotides match TRBD1. Germline V lookup: CDR1 DFQATT, CDR2 SNEGSKA (reference sequence). V lost 6 bases to trimming and J lost 3 bases; unmatched junction nucleotides: 4. This CDR3 contains 12 residues. As DNA, the CDR3 is TGCAGTGCGGGACAGGAACTCTACGAGCAGTACTTC. It specifies CSAGQELYEQYF.

This clonotype was counted only a few times. V usage is TRBV6-5 and J usage is TRBJ2-3; 9 positions agree with TRBD2. The V and J ends lost 0 bases and 5 bases, in that order; junction bases with no gene match: 6. The germline CDR1 and CDR2 sequences are MNHEY and SVGAGI. The length of the CDR3 is 16 residues. The CDR3 region has the DNA TGTGCCAGCAGTTACTCGGGCGGGGGGGCCCGAGATACGCAGTATTTT. Encoded protein: CASSYSGGGARDTQYF.

The chain is built from TRBV30 and TRBJ1-1; D gene unclear. This CDR3 region has 14 residues. Trimming cost V 5 bases and J 4 bases, with 17 bases left between them. Germline CDR1 is GTSNPN and CDR2 is SVGIG (reference sequence). The CDR3 nucleotides are TGTGCCTGGGGCAGGTCCTTTTTGGGCACTGAAGCTTTCTTT. As protein: CAWGRSFLGTEAFF.

This clonotype was seen more than once but under ten times. The genes are TRBV25-1 and TRBJ1-2; 7 bases agree with TRBD1. CDR1 MGHDK and CDR2 SYGVNS come from the germline V gene. The V segment lost 2 bases and the J segment 10 bases; nucleotides outside the gene matches: 13. The CDR3 loop spans 15 amino acids. CDR3 residues: CASSEMFRQGKVYTF. CDR3 nucleotide sequence: TGTGCCAGCAGTGAAATGTTTCGACAGGGAAAGGTCTACACCTTC.

This clonotype appeared a few times. The gene calls are TRBV6-2 or TRBV6-3 and TRBJ2-5, with D maybe TRBD1 (6 bases). CDR1 and CDR2 (germline): MNHEY, SVGEGT. V was pared by 0 bases and J by 6 bases, with 8 bases between. CDR3 size: 13 residues. CDR3 residues: CASSYSGAKTQYF. The CDR3 region has the DNA TGTGCCAGCAGTTACTCGGGGGCGAAGACCCAGTACTTC.

This chain links TRBV2 with TRBJ1-5; D is perhaps TRBD1 (5 bases). The CDR3 runs 13 residues. Trimming shortened V by 0 bases and J by 9 bases, and 9 bases separated the two germline ends. Germline CDR1 is SNHLY and CDR2 is FYNNEI. CDR3 loop: CASSEAGVRPQHF. CDR3 sequence (DNA): TGTGCCAGCAGTGAAGCGGGGGTACGGCCCCAGCATTTT.

This clonotype was counted only a few times. V is TRBV5-1 and J is TRBJ2-2; 8 bases are a match to TRBD1. With 2 bases clipped from V and 5 bases from J, the junction kept 11 bases outside the gene matches. CDR3 length: 17 amino acids. Germline V gene lookup returns CDR1 SGHRS and CDR2 YFSETQ. As DNA, the CDR3 is TGCGCCAGCAGCTTTACGACAGGGGAATTTGGAACCGGGGAGCTGTTTTTT. This gives the protein CASSFTTGEFGTGELFF.

The chain is built from TRBV14 and TRBJ2-3; D unresolved. Germline lookup yields CDR1 SGHDN and CDR2 FVKESK. V was shortened by 5 bases and J by 3 bases, with 9 bases between the two germline ends. This CDR3 has 13 amino acids. This CDR3 reads CASSYAGTDTQYF. As DNA, the CDR3 is TGTGCCAGCAGCTACGCAGGAACAGATACGCAGTATTTT.

V gene TRBV11-2 combines with J gene TRBJ2-3; the match to TRBD2 covers 8 bases. Germline trimming cut 1 base from V and 2 bases from J; bases unmatched to any gene: 5. Looked up from germline, CDR1 is SGHAT and CDR2 is FQNNGV. There are 16 residues in the CDR3. CDR3 loop: CASSLVVGGATDTQYF. The CDR3 nucleotides are TGTGCCAGCAGCTTAGTAGTCGGGGGGGCCACAGATACGCAGTATTTT.